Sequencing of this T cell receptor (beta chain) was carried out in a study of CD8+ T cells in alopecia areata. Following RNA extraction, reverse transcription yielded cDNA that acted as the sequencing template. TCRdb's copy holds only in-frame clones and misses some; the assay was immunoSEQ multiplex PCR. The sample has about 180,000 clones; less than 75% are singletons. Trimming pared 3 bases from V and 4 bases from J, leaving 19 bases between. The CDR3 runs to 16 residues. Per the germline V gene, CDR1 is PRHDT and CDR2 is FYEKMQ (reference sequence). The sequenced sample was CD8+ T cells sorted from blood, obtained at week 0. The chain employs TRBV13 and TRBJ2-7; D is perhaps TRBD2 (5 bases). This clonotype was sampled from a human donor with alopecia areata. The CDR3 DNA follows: TGTGCCAGCAGCTTCGGCAGGACCCCTGGGAGTTACGAGCAGTACTTC. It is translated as CASSFGRTPGSYEQYF.